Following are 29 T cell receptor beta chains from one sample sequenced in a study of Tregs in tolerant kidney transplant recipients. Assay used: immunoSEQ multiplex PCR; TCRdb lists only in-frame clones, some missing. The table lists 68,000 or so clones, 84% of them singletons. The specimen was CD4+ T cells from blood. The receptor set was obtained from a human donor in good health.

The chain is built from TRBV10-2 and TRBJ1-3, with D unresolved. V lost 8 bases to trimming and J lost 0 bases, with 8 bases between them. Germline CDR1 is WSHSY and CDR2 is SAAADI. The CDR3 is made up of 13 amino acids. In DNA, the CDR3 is TGCGCCAGCCGGGAAGGCTCTGGAAACACCATATATTTT. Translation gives CASREGSGNTIYF.

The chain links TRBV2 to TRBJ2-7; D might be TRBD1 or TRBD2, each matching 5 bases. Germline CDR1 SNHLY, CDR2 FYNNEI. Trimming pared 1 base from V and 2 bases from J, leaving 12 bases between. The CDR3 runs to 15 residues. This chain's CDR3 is CASSEDRRIAYEQYF. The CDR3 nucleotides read TGTGCCAGCAGTGAAGACAGGAGGATCGCCTACGAGCAGTACTTC. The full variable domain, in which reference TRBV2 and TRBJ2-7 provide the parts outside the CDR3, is EPEVTQTPSHQVTQMGQEVILRCVPISNHLYFYWYRQILGQKVEFLVSFYNNEISEKSEIFDDQFSVERPDGSNFTLKIRSTKLEDSAMYFCASSEDRRIAYEQYFGPGTRLTVT.

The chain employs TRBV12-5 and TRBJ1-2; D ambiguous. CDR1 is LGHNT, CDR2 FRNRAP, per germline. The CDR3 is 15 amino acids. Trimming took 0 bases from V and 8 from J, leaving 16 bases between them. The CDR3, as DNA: TGTGCTAGTGGTTTGGTGCGGCAGGAGATGGGGGGCTACACCTTC. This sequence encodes CASGLVRQEMGGYTF.

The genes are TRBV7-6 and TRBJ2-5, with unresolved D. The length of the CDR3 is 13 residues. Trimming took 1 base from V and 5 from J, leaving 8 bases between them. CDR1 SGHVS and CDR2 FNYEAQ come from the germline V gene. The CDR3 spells CASSLEVSETQYF. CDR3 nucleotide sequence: TGTGCCAGCAGCTTAGAGGTTTCGGAGACCCAGTACTTC.

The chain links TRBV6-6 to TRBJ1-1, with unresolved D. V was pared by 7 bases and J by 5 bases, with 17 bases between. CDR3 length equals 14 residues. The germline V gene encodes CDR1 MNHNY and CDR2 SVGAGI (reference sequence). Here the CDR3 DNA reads TGTGCCAGCAATTCCCCTCTTGGGTTAACTGAAGCTTTCTTT. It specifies CASNSPLGLTEAFF.

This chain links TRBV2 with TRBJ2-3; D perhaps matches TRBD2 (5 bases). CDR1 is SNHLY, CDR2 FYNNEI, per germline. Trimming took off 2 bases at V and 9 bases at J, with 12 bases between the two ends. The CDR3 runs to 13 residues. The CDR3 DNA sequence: TGTGCCAGCAGTGAAAGTTCGCTAGCCACGCAGTATTTT. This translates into CASSESSLATQYF.

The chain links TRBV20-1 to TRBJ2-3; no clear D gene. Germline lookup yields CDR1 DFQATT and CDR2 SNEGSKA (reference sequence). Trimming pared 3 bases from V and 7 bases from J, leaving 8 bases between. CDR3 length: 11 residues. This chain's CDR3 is CSARVANTQYF. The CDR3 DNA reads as TGCAGTGCTAGGGTTGCGAATACGCAGTATTTT.

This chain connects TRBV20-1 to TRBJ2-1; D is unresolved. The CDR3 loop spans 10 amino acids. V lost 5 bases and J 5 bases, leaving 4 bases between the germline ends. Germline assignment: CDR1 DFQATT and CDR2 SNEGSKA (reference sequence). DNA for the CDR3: TGCAGTGCTCTGAACAATGAGCAGTTCTTC. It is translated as CSALNNEQFF.

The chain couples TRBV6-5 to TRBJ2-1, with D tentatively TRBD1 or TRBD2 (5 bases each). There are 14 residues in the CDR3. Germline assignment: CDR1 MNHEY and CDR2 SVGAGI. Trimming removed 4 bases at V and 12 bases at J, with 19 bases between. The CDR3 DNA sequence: TGTGCCAGCAGTTCCCCCGGGGACCGCCGTAGGCAGTTCTTC. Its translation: CASSSPGDRRRQFF.

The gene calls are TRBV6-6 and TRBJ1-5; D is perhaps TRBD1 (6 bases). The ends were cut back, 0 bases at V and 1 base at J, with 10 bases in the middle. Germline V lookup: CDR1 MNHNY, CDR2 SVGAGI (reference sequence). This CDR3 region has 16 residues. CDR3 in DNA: TGTGCCAGCAGTTACTCGAGGGGGGCGAGCAATCAGCCCCAGCATTTT. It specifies CASSYSRGASNQPQHF.

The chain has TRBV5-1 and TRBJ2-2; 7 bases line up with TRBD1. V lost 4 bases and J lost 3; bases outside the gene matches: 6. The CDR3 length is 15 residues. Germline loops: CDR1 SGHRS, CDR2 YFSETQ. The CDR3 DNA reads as TGCGCCAGCAGCCCGGACAGGACCTACACCGGGGAGCTGTTTTTT. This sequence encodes CASSPDRTYTGELFF.

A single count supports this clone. CDR3 DNA sequence: TGTGCCAGCAGTGATCCGCCGGGGACTAGGGGACACAATGAGCAGTTCTTC. It specifies CASSDPPGTRGHNEQFF. The chain recombines TRBV25-1 with TRBJ2-1, with 8 bases aligning to TRBD2. J was trimmed by 5 bases and V by 3 bases; bases with no gene match: 12. Germline assignment: CDR1 MGHDK and CDR2 SYGVNS. The CDR3 covers 17 residues.

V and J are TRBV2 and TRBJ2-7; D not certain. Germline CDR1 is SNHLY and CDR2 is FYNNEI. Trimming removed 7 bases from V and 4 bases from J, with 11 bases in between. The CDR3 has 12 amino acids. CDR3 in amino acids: CASNILTYEQYF. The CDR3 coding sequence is TGTGCCAGCAATATCCTGACTTACGAGCAGTACTTC.

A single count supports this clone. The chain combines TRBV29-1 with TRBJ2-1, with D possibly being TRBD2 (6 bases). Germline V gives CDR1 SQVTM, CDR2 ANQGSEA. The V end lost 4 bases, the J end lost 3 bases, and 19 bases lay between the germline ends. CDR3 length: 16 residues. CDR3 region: CSVAGTRDSNYNEQFF. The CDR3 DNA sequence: TGCAGCGTTGCGGGGACCCGGGACTCGAACTACAATGAGCAGTTCTTC.

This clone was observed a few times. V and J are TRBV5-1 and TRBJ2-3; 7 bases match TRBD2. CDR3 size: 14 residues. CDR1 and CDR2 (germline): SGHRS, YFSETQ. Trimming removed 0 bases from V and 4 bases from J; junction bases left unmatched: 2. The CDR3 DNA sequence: TGCGCCAGCAGCTTGGGACTAGCCGCAGATACGCAGTATTTT. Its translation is CASSLGLAADTQYF.

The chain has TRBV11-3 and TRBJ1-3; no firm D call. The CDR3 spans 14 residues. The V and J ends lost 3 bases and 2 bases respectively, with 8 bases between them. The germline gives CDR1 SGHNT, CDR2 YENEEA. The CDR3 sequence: CASSFLGAGNTIYF. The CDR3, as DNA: TGTGCCAGCAGCTTTTTGGGCGCTGGAAACACCATATATTTT.

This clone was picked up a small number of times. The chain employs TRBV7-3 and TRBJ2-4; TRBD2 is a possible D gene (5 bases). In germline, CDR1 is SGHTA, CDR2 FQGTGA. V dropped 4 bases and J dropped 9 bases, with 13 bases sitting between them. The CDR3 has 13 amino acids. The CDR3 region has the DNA TGTGCCAGCAGCTCGGACTTTAAGGGCATTCAGTACTTC. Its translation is CASSSDFKGIQYF.

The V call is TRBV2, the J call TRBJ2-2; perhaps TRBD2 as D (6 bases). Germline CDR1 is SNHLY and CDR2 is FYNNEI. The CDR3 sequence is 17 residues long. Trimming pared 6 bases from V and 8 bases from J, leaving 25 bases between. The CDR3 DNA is TGTGCCAGCAGCCCCATCCCGGGACTCGGGGGTTGGGGGGAGCTGTTTTTT. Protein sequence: CASSPIPGLGGWGELFF. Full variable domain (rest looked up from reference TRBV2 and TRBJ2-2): EPEVTQTPSHQVTQMGQEVILRCVPISNHLYFYWYRQILGQKVEFLVSFYNNEISEKSEIFDDQFSVERPDGSNFTLKIRSTKLEDSAMYFCASSPIPGLGGWGELFFGEGSRLTVL.

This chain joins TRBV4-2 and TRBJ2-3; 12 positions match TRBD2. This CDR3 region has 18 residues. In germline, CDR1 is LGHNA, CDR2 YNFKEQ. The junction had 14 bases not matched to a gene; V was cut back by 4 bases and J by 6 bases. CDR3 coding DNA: TGTGCCAGCAGCCCGACCACGATTTCTAGCGGGGGGGCGGATACGCAGTATTTT. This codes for CASSPTTISSGGADTQYF.

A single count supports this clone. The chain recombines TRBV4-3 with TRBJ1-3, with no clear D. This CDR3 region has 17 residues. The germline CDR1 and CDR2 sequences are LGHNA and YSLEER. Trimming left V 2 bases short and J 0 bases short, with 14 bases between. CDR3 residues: CASSQTPLPISGNTIYF. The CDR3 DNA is TGCGCCAGCAGCCAAACCCCCCTCCCGATCTCTGGAAACACCATATATTTT.

The CDR3 loop reads CASSLAAEHYNEQFF. The CDR3 DNA reads TGTGCCAGCAGCTTAGCGGCTGAACACTACAATGAGCAGTTCTTC. The chain couples TRBV11-2 to TRBJ2-1, with D hard to call. Germline CDR1 reads SGHAT; CDR2 reads FQNNGV. Trimming removed 1 base at V and 3 bases at J, with 10 bases between. The CDR3 covers 15 residues.

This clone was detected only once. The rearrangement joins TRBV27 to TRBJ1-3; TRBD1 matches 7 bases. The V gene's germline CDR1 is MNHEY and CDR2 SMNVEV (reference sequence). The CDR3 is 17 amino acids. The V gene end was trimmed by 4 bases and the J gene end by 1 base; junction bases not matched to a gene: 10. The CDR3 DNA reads TGTGCCAGCAGTTCAATTCGTGACAGGGTATCTGGAAACACCATATATTTT. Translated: CASSSIRDRVSGNTIYF.

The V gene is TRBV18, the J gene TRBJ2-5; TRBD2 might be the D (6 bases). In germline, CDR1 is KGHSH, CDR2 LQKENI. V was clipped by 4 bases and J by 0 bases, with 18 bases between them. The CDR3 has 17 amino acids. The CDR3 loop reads CASSRDRPSANQETQYF. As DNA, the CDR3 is TGTGCCAGCTCACGCGATAGGCCTAGCGCAAACCAAGAGACCCAGTACTTC.

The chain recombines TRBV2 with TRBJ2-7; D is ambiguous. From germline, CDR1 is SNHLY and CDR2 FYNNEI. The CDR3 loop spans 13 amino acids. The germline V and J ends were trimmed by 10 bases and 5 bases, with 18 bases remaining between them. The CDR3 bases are TGTGCCACCTGTCAGGTGGCGGAGAACGAGCAGTACTTC. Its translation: CATCQVAENEQYF.

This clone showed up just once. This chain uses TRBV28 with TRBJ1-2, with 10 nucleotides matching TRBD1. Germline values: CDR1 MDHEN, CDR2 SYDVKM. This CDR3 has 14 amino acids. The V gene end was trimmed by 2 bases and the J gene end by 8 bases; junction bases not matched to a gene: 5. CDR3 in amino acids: CASSLAGQGTGYTF. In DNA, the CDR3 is TGTGCCAGCAGTTTAGCGGGACAGGGGACGGGCTACACCTTC.

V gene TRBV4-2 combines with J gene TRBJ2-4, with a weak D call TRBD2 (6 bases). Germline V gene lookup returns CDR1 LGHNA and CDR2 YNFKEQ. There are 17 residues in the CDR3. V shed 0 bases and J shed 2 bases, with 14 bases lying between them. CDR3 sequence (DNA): TGTGCCAGCAGCCAAGATTCGGCCGCGGGGACCAAAAACATTCAGTACTTC. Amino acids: CASSQDSAAGTKNIQYF.

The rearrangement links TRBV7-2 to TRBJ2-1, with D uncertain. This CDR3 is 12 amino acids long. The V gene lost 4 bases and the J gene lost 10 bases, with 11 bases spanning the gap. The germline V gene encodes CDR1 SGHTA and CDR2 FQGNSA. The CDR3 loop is CASSSSFSEQFF. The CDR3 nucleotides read TGTGCCAGCAGCTCCTCATTTTCGGAGCAGTTCTTC.

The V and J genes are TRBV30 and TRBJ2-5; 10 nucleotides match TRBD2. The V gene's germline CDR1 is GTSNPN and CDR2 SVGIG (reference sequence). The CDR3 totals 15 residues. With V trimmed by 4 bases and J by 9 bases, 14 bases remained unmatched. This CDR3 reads CAWMSGLAPTTAQYF. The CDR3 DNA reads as TGTGCCTGGATGTCGGGACTAGCGCCTACGACGGCCCAGTACTTC.

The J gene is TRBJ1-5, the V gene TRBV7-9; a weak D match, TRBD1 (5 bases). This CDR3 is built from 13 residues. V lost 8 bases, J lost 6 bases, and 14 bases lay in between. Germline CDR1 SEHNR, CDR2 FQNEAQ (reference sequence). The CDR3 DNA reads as TGTGCCAGCCAACGAGCGGGGGGTCAGCCCCAGCATTTT. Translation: CASQRAGGQPQHF.